The rows below give T cell receptor beta chains drawn from one sample of a study of T-cell memory formation after mild COVID-19. TCRdb reprocessed the 5' RACE reads via MiXCR and lists one record per CDR3 protein. The sample shows some 300,000 distinct CDR3 sequences, 19% of them seen only once. The sample taken for sequencing was PBMCs or a T cell subset sorted from them (not recorded which). Receptors originate from a man aged 18 to 29 who had mild COVID-19 (a few samples of this study predate the infection). Cell type and time point are not known. The CDR3 runs from the conserved cysteine through the conserved F or W.

V	J	CDR3
TRBV7-9	TRBJ2-7	CASRSGTAAYEQYF
TRBV29-1	TRBJ2-5	CSVEEGIGTGGYF
TRBV15	TRBJ1-5	CATSRAHQPQHF
TRBV20-1	TRBJ1-1	CSAPRRGPDSEAFF
TRBV7-9	TRBJ2-1	CASSLIGTGFYNEQFF
TRBV5-1	TRBJ1-5	CASSRGGGEPQHF
TRBV5-5	TRBJ1-6	CASSKDRSSYNSPLHF
TRBV5-4	TRBJ1-6	CASSHTGGADNSPLHF
TRBV7-2	TRBJ2-3	CASSFRGADTQYF
TRBV7-2	TRBJ1-6	CASTVSYDNSPLHF
TRBV10-1	TRBJ2-7	CASSEPHISPPAGPTYEQYF
TRBV5-1	TRBJ2-3	CASSRDPAGTDTQYF
TRBV29-1	TRBJ2-2	CSVRRRLAGNNTGELFF
TRBV20-1	TRBJ1-4	CSATRPQGVNEKLFF
TRBV6-1	TRBJ2-2	CASSEVIAANTGELFF
TRBV24-1	TRBJ2-3	CATSDRSAGSTDTQYF
TRBV5-1	TRBJ1-2	CASSLESTNYGYTF
TRBV7-2	TRBJ2-3	CASTTYQGTQYF
TRBV6-6	TRBJ1-5	CASSMPGTEKPQHF
TRBV10-3	TRBJ2-4	CAISGQGAGNIQYF